This TCR beta chain was sequenced during a study of T cell clonotyping in hematopoietic cell transplantation. General observations from the study: Broader posttransplant TCR repertoire diversity was predicted by graft donor and pretransplant recipient Inverse Simpson Index values. Cells were unsorted, so CD4 and CD8 contributions were not separated.

The protocol was immunoSEQ multiplex PCR, while the TCRdb copy is restricted to in-frame clones and leaves out a portion. The table includes several thousand clones, about a quarter detected once. Germline V gives CDR1 SEHNR, CDR2 FQNEAQ (reference sequence). This CDR3 comprises 15 residues. This clone appeared a few times. Its antigen is currently unknown. A junction boundary mismatches the germline segment, possibly from a read error. The chain has TRBV7-9 and TRBJ1-2, with 12 positions matching TRBD1. This TCR derives from a male patient in his thirties or forties who had an allogeneic stem cell transplant from an unrelated donor, so the T cells may come from the graft donor. Some clones in this sample may be carry-over from other donors' samples. The sequenced sample was peripheral blood mononuclear cells, obtained 180 days after allogeneic stem cell transplant. This chain's CDR3 is CASNLAGTGGYGYTF. In nucleotides, the CDR3 is TGTGCCAGCAACTTAGCGGGGACAGGGGGCTACGGCTACACCTTC.